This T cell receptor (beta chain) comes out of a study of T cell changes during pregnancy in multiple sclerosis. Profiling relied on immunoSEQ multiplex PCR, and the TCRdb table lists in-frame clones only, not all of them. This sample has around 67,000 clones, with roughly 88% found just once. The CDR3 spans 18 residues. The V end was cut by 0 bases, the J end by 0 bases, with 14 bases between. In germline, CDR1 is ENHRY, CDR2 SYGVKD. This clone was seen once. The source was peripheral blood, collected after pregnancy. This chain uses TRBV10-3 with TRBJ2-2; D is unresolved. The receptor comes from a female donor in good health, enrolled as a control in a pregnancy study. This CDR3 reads CAISESGGDQTNTGELFF. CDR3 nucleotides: TGTGCCATCAGTGAGTCGGGTGGAGACCAGACGAACACCGGGGAGCTGTTTTTT.